Listed here is a single T cell receptor beta chain. As handled by the study authors: Reference gene primers were amplified, and this amplification served to estimate nucleated cell counts. Produced via immunoSEQ multiplex PCR; TCRdb's table is partial and in-frame only. That table is the source of V, J and clone size, and D and trimming were worked out from the DNA. The sample includes hundreds of thousands of clones, 80% to 90% of them seen just once. This entry comes from a study of blood T cell repertoires in COVID-19. On the study more broadly: The study drew acute and convalescent COVID-19 samples from the United States, Italy and Spain.

The CDR3 is 11 amino acids. Per the germline V gene, CDR1 is MGHDK and CDR2 is SYGVNS. Trimming pared 8 bases from V and 4 bases from J, leaving 5 bases between. This sequence joins TRBV25-1 and TRBJ2-2; the D is unclear. Material for sequencing was peripheral blood. The clonotype comes from a man in his forties with acute or convalescent COVID-19. CDR3 nucleotide sequence: TGTGCCAGCGGCAGCACCGGGGAGCTGTTTTTT. Translated: CASGSTGELFF. The whole variable domain, filled in from reference TRBV25-1 and TRBJ2-2, reads EADIYQTPRYLVIGTGKKITLECSQTMGHDKMYWYQQDPGMELHLIHYSYGVNSTEKGDLSSESTVSRIRTEHFPLTLESARPSHTSQYLCASGSTGELFFGEGSRLTVL.